Presented here are 5 T cell receptor beta chains from one specimen sequenced in a study of OX40 agonist ivuxolimab in advanced cancers. The protocol was immunoSEQ multiplex PCR, while the TCRdb copy is restricted to in-frame clones and leaves out a portion. The profile covers approximately 32,000 clones, with less than 90% appearing a single time and 22% taken by the ten largest. The sequenced sample was CD4+ or CD8+ T cells sorted from blood, obtained in a trial of the OX40 agonist ivuxolimab. All receptors derive from an adult with an advanced solid tumor such as melanoma, head and neck, liver or kidney cancer.

The chain is built from TRBV13 and TRBJ2-1, with D unclear. Trimming removed 3 bases at V and 6 bases at J, with 6 bases between. Germline CDR1 reads PRHDT; CDR2 reads FYEKMQ (reference sequence). The CDR3 runs 12 residues. This chain's CDR3 is CASSLASNEQFF. In DNA form, the CDR3 reads TGTGCCAGCAGCTTGGCCAGCAATGAGCAGTTCTTC.

J is TRBJ2-7 and V is TRBV5-4, with 10 nucleotides matching TRBD2. There are 13 residues in the CDR3. Germline V gives CDR1 SGHNT, CDR2 YYREEE (reference sequence). Germline trimming cut 2 bases from V and 4 bases from J; bases unmatched to any gene: 0. The CDR3 region is CASSFSGRYEQYF. In DNA form, the CDR3 reads TGTGCCAGCAGCTTTAGCGGGAGGTACGAGCAGTACTTC.

V and J are TRBV9 and TRBJ2-2; 8 bases fit TRBD2. This CDR3 is built from 17 residues. Germline CDR1 is SGDLS and CDR2 is YYNGEE. Trimming took 0 bases from V and 3 from J; bases not matched to a gene: 7. CDR3 sequence reads: CASSVAASGLDTGELFF. CDR3 DNA: TGTGCCAGCAGCGTAGCGGCTAGCGGGCTCGACACCGGGGAGCTGTTTTTT. Full variable domain (rest looked up from reference TRBV9 and TRBJ2-2): DSGVTQTPKHLITATGQRVTLRCSPRSGDLSVYWYQQSLDQGLQFLIQYYNGEERAKGNILERFSAQQFPDLHSELNLSSLELGDSALYFCASSVAASGLDTGELFFGEGSRLTVL.

The chain uses TRBV5-4 and TRBJ2-1; 7 bases align to TRBD2. V lost 3 bases and J lost 8; bases outside the gene matches: 8. The CDR3 runs 14 residues. In germline, CDR1 is SGHNT, CDR2 YYREEE (reference sequence). CDR3 nucleotide sequence: TGTGCCAGCAGCTGGTCTGCGGGAGACGATGAGCAGTTCTTC. Translated, it gives CASSWSAGDDEQFF. The variable domain in full, with the rest retrieved from reference TRBV5-4 and TRBJ2-1, is ETGVTQSPTHLIKTRGQQVTLRCSSQSGHNTVSWYQQALGQGPQFIFQYYREEENGRGNFPPRFSGLQFPNYSSELNVNALELDDSALYLCASSWSAGDDEQFFGPGTRLTVL.

The CDR3 nucleotides read TGTGCCAGTAGTATATACAGACAGGCGATCTCTGGAAACACCATATATTTT. It encodes CASSIYRQAISGNTIYF. V and J are TRBV19 and TRBJ1-3, with a tentative D call TRBD1 (6 bases). Germline V CDR1 and CDR2: LNHDA, SQIVND (reference sequence). V dropped 2 bases and J dropped 0 bases, with 14 bases sitting between them. CDR3 length: 17 amino acids.